This TCR beta chain originates from a study of blood T cell repertoires in COVID-19 (dated by TCRdb to the early 2020s). Study-level background: Collaborator samples came from the United States, Italy and Spain and covered acute and convalescent phases of COVID-19. The material from the prospective study consisted of cDNA or gDNA derived from T cells, B-cell-depleted T cells, or PBMCs. Deeply sampled blood TCRbeta repertoires from subjects exposed to, actively infected with, or recovered from COVID-19 were included in the dataset. The repertoires were made available in a free public database intended to serve as a resource for research on the immune response to SARS-CoV-2. The samples were drawn from two sources: the first 160 participants of the ongoing ImmuneRACE study, and fewer than 1,500 subjects contributed by 6 global collaborators. Nearly every sample came with metadata listing a de-identified subject ID, COVID-19 status, age in years and sex. HLA class I and class II types, where available, came from metadata supplied by the sample provider rather than from assay-based typing. Broad study findings and their caveats: The amount of clinical and demographic metadata varied by source and participant and was provided uncurated.

Concerning this clone itself: What antigen it recognizes has not been identified. Per-base qualities were not stored, and no clone one base away is much larger.

From the cysteine through the phenylalanine, the CDR3 covers 14 amino acids. The sequence is cut down to CDR3 DNA, 42 bases in frame from base 1. Looking up the germline V gene yields CDR1 MDHEN and CDR2 SYDVKM. Trimming removed 3 bases from V and 3 bases from J, leaving 12 bases between the germline ends. TCRbeta CDR3 regions were amplified from genomic DNA using the immunoSEQ Assay, a bias-controlled multiplex PCR. On the study's bioinformatics: Nucleated cell counts per sample were estimated from amplification of reference gene primers within the assay. Sequence reads were collapsed and filtered to measure the absolute abundance of every unique TCRbeta CDR3 rearrangement. For each sample, productive Simpson clonality was calculated as the square root of Simpson's diversity index over productive rearrangements. TCRdb took this table from immuneACCESS and kept in-frame rearrangements with V and J called. Such tables lack part of the clones; where checked against another copy, unresolved V genes explain under half of the gap, and the rest is unexplained. The DNA gave D and trimming, while V, J and clone size come from that table. In this sample the table shows 75,000 to 90,000 clones, 75% to 90% of which occur a single time. The ten most abundant clones make up around 10% of the sample.

Collaborating institutions collected whole blood in K2EDTA tubes following their own protocols. For TCRbeta analysis, collaborators shipped samples as frozen whole blood, isolated PBMCs, or DNA extracted from either of those sample types. Input material: peripheral blood. The chain joins TRBV28 to TRBJ2-7, with no confidently assigned D gene. The sequence was collected from a man of 80 years or more with acute or convalescent COVID-19. CDR3 loop: CASSFPSGIYEQYF. Read as DNA, the sequence is TGTGCCAGCAGTTTCCCCTCTGGCATCTACGAGCAGTACTTC.